The 22 T cell receptor beta chains in this list originate from one sample, sequenced in a study of OX40 agonist ivuxolimab in advanced cancers. Using immunoSEQ multiplex PCR, the repertoire was profiled, and TCRdb retains in-frame clones only, with some absent. The data contain roughly 86,000 clones, about 93% of them singletons. The sample here was CD4+ or CD8+ T cells sorted from blood, taken in a trial of the OX40 agonist ivuxolimab. The receptors here all came from an adult with an advanced solid tumor such as melanoma, head and neck, liver or kidney cancer.

The genes are TRBV4-2 and TRBJ2-7; 16 bases align to TRBD2. This CDR3 has 17 residues. The germline V gene encodes CDR1 LGHNA and CDR2 YNFKEQ. V dropped 4 bases and J dropped 0; count of bases not matched to a gene: 3. DNA for the CDR3: TGTGCCAGCAGCCGCGGGACTAGCGGGGGGGTCTCCTACGAGCAGTACTTC. This codes for CASSRGTSGGVSYEQYF.

This chain uses TRBV6-5 with TRBJ1-2; D unresolved. V was clipped by 5 bases and J by 4 bases, with 11 bases between them. Germline-derived CDR1 and CDR2 are MNHEY and SVGAGI. CDR3 length: 13 residues. CDR3 nucleotides: TGTGCCAGCAGTCCCGGCCCGTCCTATGGCTACACCTTC. Translated, it gives CASSPGPSYGYTF.

The chain joins TRBV9 to TRBJ2-1; 8 positions match TRBD2. J was trimmed by 4 bases and V by 2 bases; bases with no gene match: 5. CDR3 length equals 15 residues. Germline values: CDR1 SGDLS, CDR2 YYNGEE. The CDR3 loop reads CASSVGAGGYNEQFF. In DNA, the CDR3 is TGTGCCAGCAGCGTTGGGGCGGGGGGTTACAATGAGCAGTTCTTC.

The chain employs TRBV9 and TRBJ2-7; 7 bases agree with TRBD2. V trimming: 4 bases; J trimming: 2 bases; junction bases outside the gene matches: 6. The CDR3 runs to 14 residues. Germline CDR1 SGDLS, CDR2 YYNGEE. CDR3 sequence: CASSPGTIAYEQYF. Written as DNA, the CDR3 is TGTGCCAGCAGCCCAGGGACTATCGCCTACGAGCAGTACTTC.

This sequence joins TRBV30 and TRBJ2-7; TRBD1 is a possible D gene (5 bases). This CDR3 contains 14 residues. CDR1 and CDR2 (germline): GTSNPN, SVGIG (reference sequence). V was trimmed by 4 bases and J by 2 bases, leaving 15 bases between them. CDR3 DNA sequence: TGTGCCTGGACACTAACCACAGGCCCCTACGAGCAGTACTTC. This sequence encodes CAWTLTTGPYEQYF.

The chain uses TRBV19 and TRBJ2-6, with TRBD2 matching over 9 bases. This CDR3 region has 18 residues. The V segment lost 7 bases and the J segment 3 bases; nucleotides outside the gene matches: 13. Germline values: CDR1 LNHDA, CDR2 SQIVND (reference sequence). The DNA for the CDR3 is TGTGCCAGTATGATGCGGGGGGGCCAGGTTAGTGGGGCCAACGTCCTGACTTTC. It is translated as CASMMRGGQVSGANVLTF.

V gene TRBV7-9 combines with J gene TRBJ1-6; TRBD1 is a possible D gene (6 bases). Germline V gives CDR1 SEHNR, CDR2 FQNEAQ (reference sequence). The CDR3 sequence is 13 residues long. V lost 5 bases, J lost 9 bases, and 11 bases lay in between. CDR3 nucleotides: TGTGCCAGCAGCCTCACGACAGGTTCACCCCTCCACTTT. Translation gives CASSLTTGSPLHF.

The rearrangement links TRBV23-1 to TRBJ2-3; 9 bases map to TRBD1. TRBV23-1 is given ORF status, its function remaining uncertain. V lost 7 bases and J lost 3; bases outside the gene matches: 11. This CDR3 contains 16 residues. As DNA, the CDR3 is TGCGCCAGCACATCCTCGAGACAGGGGGGTACAGATACGCAGTATTTT. Translation: CASTSSRQGGTDTQYF.

This clone came up once. This chain joins TRBV7-6 and TRBJ1-4; 7 bases are shared with TRBD1. V dropped 6 bases and J dropped 3; count of bases not matched to a gene: 1. The CDR3 covers 13 residues. In germline, CDR1 is SGHVS, CDR2 FNYEAQ. CDR3 sequence reads: CASRGQPNEKLFF. CDR3 DNA: TGTGCCAGCAGGGGACAGCCTAATGAAAAACTGTTTTTT.

The chain carries TRBV6-5 and TRBJ2-7, with D unresolved. The CDR3 is made up of 15 amino acids. The V gene's germline CDR1 is MNHEY and CDR2 SVGAGI. V was clipped by 6 bases and J by 0 bases, with 15 bases between them. CDR3 coding DNA: TGTGCCAGCAGCCGACCTGGCAGGTCCTCCTACGAGCAGTACTTC. As protein: CASSRPGRSSYEQYF.

The genes are TRBV28 and TRBJ2-5, with D uncertain. Germline values: CDR1 MDHEN, CDR2 SYDVKM. V shed 5 bases and J shed 4 bases, with 5 bases lying between them. The CDR3 has 11 residues. The DNA of the CDR3 is TGTGCCAGCAGTCCGGCAGAGACCCAGTACTTC. Translating gives CASSPAETQYF.

The rearrangement uses TRBV5-1 and TRBJ2-7, with 7 bases that match TRBD2. This CDR3 has 13 amino acids. With 5 bases clipped from V and 5 bases from J, the junction kept 7 bases outside the gene matches. Per germline, CDR1 SGHRS and CDR2 YFSETQ. CDR3 nucleotide sequence: TGCGCCAGCAGTCAGCGGGAAGTCAACGAGCAGTACTTC. This translates into CASSQREVNEQYF.

The V gene is TRBV18, the J gene TRBJ2-1; D not resolved. The CDR3 has 13 amino acids. V was trimmed by 4 bases and J by 3 bases, leaving 7 bases between them. Germline loops: CDR1 KGHSH, CDR2 LQKENI. The CDR3 DNA is TGTGCCAGCTCACTCACCCTCTACAATGAGCAGTTCTTC. It is translated as CASSLTLYNEQFF.

This chain connects TRBV7-9 to TRBJ1-2, with no clear D. Germline-derived CDR1 and CDR2 are SEHNR and FQNEAQ (reference sequence). V shed 4 bases and J shed 8 bases, with 14 bases lying between them. The CDR3 extends over 13 amino acids. This CDR3 reads CASSSVGDMGYTF. The CDR3 DNA is TGTGCCAGCAGCTCAGTTGGGGATATGGGCTACACCTTC.

The rearrangement uses TRBV11-2 and TRBJ2-3; no firm D call. The CDR3 extends over 14 amino acids. The germline V gene has CDR1 SGHAT and CDR2 FQNNGV. V shed 4 bases and J shed 3 bases, with 11 bases lying between them. CDR3 nucleotides: TGTGCCAGCAGCTCCCTTTCACCTACAGATACGCAGTATTTT. It translates to CASSSLSPTDTQYF.

The J gene is TRBJ1-5, the V gene TRBV7-9; no definite D call. The CDR3 is 13 residues long. The germline V gene encodes CDR1 SEHNR and CDR2 FQNEAQ (reference sequence). Between the trimmed V and J ends, which lost 1 base and 6 bases, there was a span of 7 bases. As DNA, the CDR3 is TGTGCCAGCAGCTTAGGGGGAACTCAGCCCCAGCATTTT. It codes for CASSLGGTQPQHF.

This clone was detected many times. The chain recombines TRBV7-2 with TRBJ2-7; 7 bases are shared with TRBD2. J was trimmed by 7 bases and V by 0 bases; bases with no gene match: 3. Per the germline V gene, CDR1 is SGHTA and CDR2 is FQGNSA. The CDR3 runs 13 residues. CDR3 protein: CASSLAGGWEQYF. The CDR3 region has the DNA TGTGCCAGCAGCTTAGCGGGAGGGTGGGAGCAGTACTTC.

This clone was found once. V gene TRBV19 combines with J gene TRBJ2-7, with TRBD1 identical over 7 bases. This CDR3 has 13 amino acids. J lost 6 bases, V lost 9 bases, and 11 bases had no gene match. Germline assignment: CDR1 LNHDA and CDR2 SQIVND (reference sequence). The CDR3 loop is CASRGRGRSEQYF. The CDR3 DNA sequence: TGTGCCAGCCGAGGCAGGGGGAGAAGCGAGCAGTACTTC.

V and J are TRBV5-4 and TRBJ2-3, with a tentative D call TRBD2 (5 bases). CDR1 is SGHNT, CDR2 YYREEE, per germline (reference sequence). Trimming shortened V by 3 bases and J by 6 bases, and 14 bases separated the two germline ends. The CDR3 extends over 14 amino acids. The CDR3 loop reads CASSSSSSPDTQYF. In DNA form, the CDR3 reads TGTGCCAGCAGCTCCAGCTCTAGCCCCGATACGCAGTATTTT. Full variable domain (remainder filled in from reference TRBV5-4 and TRBJ2-3): ETGVTQSPTHLIKTRGQQVTLRCSSQSGHNTVSWYQQALGQGPQFIFQYYREEENGRGNFPPRFSGLQFPNYSSELNVNALELDDSALYLCASSSSSSPDTQYFGPGTRLTVL.

There are a few counts of this clone. The sample contains more than one DNA sequence encoding this CDR3. The rearrangement links TRBV29-1 to TRBJ1-1; no reliable D call. CDR3 length equals 12 residues. Germline V gene data show CDR1 as SQVTM and CDR2 as ANQGSEA. Deletions cut 3 bases from V and 1 base from J, with 6 bases between. CDR3 in DNA: TGCAGCGTTGAGGGCGGGAACACTGAAGCTTTCTTT. Its protein is CSVEGGNTEAFF.

The gene calls are TRBV5-1 and TRBJ2-3, with 11 nucleotides matching TRBD2. The germline CDR1 and CDR2 sequences are SGHRS and YFSETQ. V shed 1 base and J 6 bases; nucleotides not matched to a gene: 4. This CDR3 comprises 15 residues. CDR3 nucleotide sequence: TGCGCCAGCAGCTTGCAAACTAGCGGGAGTGATACGCAGTATTTT. Translation gives CASSLQTSGSDTQYF.

The gene calls are TRBV7-2 and TRBJ2-5; possible D gene TRBD2, 6 bases. V was cut by 6 bases and J by 2 bases, with 13 bases left in between. CDR1 SGHTA and CDR2 FQGNSA come from the germline V gene. The CDR3 length is 14 residues. The CDR3 nucleotides read TGTGCCAGCAGGTCCCGGGACTTTCAAGAGACCCAGTACTTC. Translating gives CASRSRDFQETQYF.